This entry lists 27 T cell receptor beta chains sequenced from one sample in a study of identical twins. TCRdb reanalysed the 5' RACE reads using MiXCR and keeps one entry per CDR3 protein. The repertoire has about 450,000 distinct CDR3 sequences, 15% to 20% of them found once; the top ten carry 12%. The sequencing sample was made of naive T cells sorted from blood. These receptors were collected from a man aged 50 to 60 in good health.

This clonotype has only a few counts. The chain is built from TRBV28 and TRBJ2-7; TRBD1 matches at 9 bases. Trimming removed 6 bases from V and 1 base from J; junction bases left unmatched: 10. From germline, CDR1 is MDHEN and CDR2 SYDVKM. The CDR3 is 16 residues long. CDR3 nucleotides: TGTGCCAGCAGACAAGGTACCGGGACAGGGTCCTACGAGCAGTACTTC. Its protein is CASRQGTGTGSYEQYF. The entire variable domain, with the rest obtained from reference TRBV28 and TRBJ2-7, is as follows: DVKVTQSSRYLVKRTGEKVFLECVQDMDHENMFWYRQDPGLGLRLIYFSYDVKMKEKGDIPEGYSVSREKKERFSLILESASTNQTSMYLCASRQGTGTGSYEQYFGPGTRLTVT.

This rearrangement joins TRBV7-2 to TRBJ1-4; D might be TRBD1 (6 bases). Looked up from germline, CDR1 is SGHTA and CDR2 is FQGNSA. The CDR3 consists of 15 residues. Trimming took off 2 bases at V and 8 bases at J, with 15 bases between the two ends. The CDR3, as DNA: TGTGCCAGCAGCTTAATAACTGGGGGCGGCGAAAAACTGTTTTTT. Amino acid sequence: CASSLITGGGEKLFF.

This clonotype occurred many times. This sequence joins TRBV30 and TRBJ2-7; 7 positions match TRBD1. After removal of 0 bases from V and 0 bases from J, the junction contained 5 bases not matched to a gene. Germline assignment: CDR1 GTSNPN and CDR2 SVGIG (reference sequence). The CDR3 sequence is 15 residues long. CDR3 DNA: TGTGCCTGGAGTGTTCGAGCAGGGGGCTCCTACGAGCAGTACTTC. Protein sequence: CAWSVRAGGSYEQYF.

The chain carries TRBV12-3 or TRBV12-4 and TRBJ2-7, with a tentative D call TRBD1 (6 bases). The CDR3 covers 12 residues. Between the trimmed V and J ends, which lost 5 bases and 7 bases, there was a span of 12 bases. The CDR3 coding sequence is TGTGCCAGCAGTCACTCAGGGGTAGAGCAGTACTTC. It encodes CASSHSGVEQYF.

In its sample, this clonotype was seen many times. The chain carries TRBV20-1 and TRBJ2-7; no clear D gene. Germline V lookup: CDR1 DFQATT, CDR2 SNEGSKA (reference sequence). Trimming removed 3 bases from V and 4 bases from J, with 7 bases in between. The CDR3 spans 11 residues. The CDR3, as DNA: TGCAGTGCTAGCAAGGGATACGAGCAGTACTTC. The encoded protein is CSASKGYEQYF.

This clonotype occurred a few times. As DNA, the CDR3 is TGTGCCAGCAGTTACTCGGGAGGGCTCCACGAGCAGTACTTC. Amino acid sequence: CASSYSGGLHEQYF. The chain employs TRBV6-5 and TRBJ2-7; the match to TRBD2 covers 7 bases. J gave up 5 bases and V 0 bases, and 4 bases lay outside the gene matches. This CDR3 is built from 14 residues. Germline V CDR1 and CDR2: MNHEY, SVGAGI.

This clonotype appeared many times. The chain has TRBV25-1 and TRBJ1-2; no clear D. From germline, CDR1 is MGHDK and CDR2 SYGVNS. The CDR3 covers 13 residues. Trimming took 4 bases from V and 6 from J, leaving 12 bases between them. CDR3 sequence: CASSGGGRNGYTF. Written as DNA, the CDR3 is TGTGCCAGCAGTGGGGGAGGGAGGAATGGCTACACCTTC.

Many counts were recorded for this clonotype. This chain links TRBV28 with TRBJ2-7; TRBD1 agrees at 8 bases. V trimming: 6 bases; J trimming: 4 bases; junction bases outside the gene matches: 8. The CDR3 spans 14 residues. Germline V gene lookup returns CDR1 MDHEN and CDR2 SYDVKM. The CDR3 here is CASRTGAVLYEQYF. As DNA, the CDR3 is TGTGCCAGCAGGACAGGGGCTGTCCTATACGAGCAGTACTTC.

This clonotype was seen at least ten times. The CDR3 DNA follows: TGTGCCAGCAGCTCTCCTAGCGGGGTTAGCACAGATACGCAGTATTTT. Translated, it gives CASSSPSGVSTDTQYF. The chain uses TRBV7-8 and TRBJ2-3; 9 nucleotides agree with TRBD2. V dropped 4 bases and J dropped 0; count of bases not matched to a gene: 5. The CDR3 contains 16 residues. Germline V CDR1 and CDR2: SGHVS, FQNEAQ. Using reference TRBV7-8 and TRBJ2-3 for the parts outside the CDR3, the full variable domain is GAGVSQSPRYKVAKRGQDVALRCDPISGHVSLFWYQQALGQGPEFLTYFQNEAQLDKSGLPSDRFFAERPEGSVSTLKIQRTQQEDSAVYLCASSSPSGVSTDTQYFGPGTRLTVL.

This clonotype has only a few counts. The chain couples TRBV6-5 to TRBJ2-1; a possible D gene is TRBD2 (6 bases). Germline V lookup: CDR1 MNHEY, CDR2 SVGAGI. Trimming took 2 bases from V and 4 from J, leaving 15 bases between them. The CDR3 has 16 amino acids. CDR3 in DNA: TGTGCCAGCAGTTACACCCGACTAGATAGTTACAATGAGCAGTTCTTC. This translates into CASSYTRLDSYNEQFF.

There are a few counts of this clonotype. The chain links TRBV7-6 to TRBJ2-7; no reliable D call. Trimming shortened V by 1 base and J by 0 bases, and 10 bases separated the two germline ends. CDR3 length: 15 amino acids. CDR1 and CDR2 (germline): SGHVS, FNYEAQ. The CDR3 loop is CASSLGEAPSYEQYF. The CDR3 DNA follows: TGTGCCAGCAGCTTAGGCGAGGCACCCTCCTACGAGCAGTACTTC.

This clonotype has just a few counts. CDR3 DNA: TGCAGTGCTCGGCCAGGGCGGGAGACCCAGTACTTC. Its protein is CSARPGRETQYF. The J gene is TRBJ2-5, the V gene TRBV20-1, with D possibly TRBD1 on 5 matching bases. Germline-derived CDR1 and CDR2 are DFQATT and SNEGSKA (reference sequence). The V end lost 5 bases, the J end lost 5 bases, and 12 bases lay between the germline ends. The CDR3 length is 12 residues.

The chain is built from TRBV28 and TRBJ2-1; D is unclear. There are 13 residues in the CDR3. The germline V gene encodes CDR1 MDHEN and CDR2 SYDVKM. The germline V and J ends were trimmed by 7 bases and 7 bases, with 14 bases remaining between them. CDR3 in DNA: TGTGCCAGCACCATGGTCGGGTGGAATGAGCAGTTCTTC. Translated: CASTMVGWNEQFF.

This clonotype was counted at least ten times. The rearrangement joins TRBV28 to TRBJ2-1; 12 nucleotides align to TRBD2. CDR3 size: 16 residues. Germline-derived CDR1 and CDR2 are MDHEN and SYDVKM. With V trimmed by 7 bases and J by 0 bases, 4 bases remained unmatched. The CDR3 DNA follows: TGTGCCAGCACCTTGACTAGCGGGAGCTCCTACAATGAGCAGTTCTTC. Its translation is CASTLTSGSSYNEQFF.

This clonotype was counted only a few times. In DNA form, the CDR3 reads TGTGCCAGCCAGCCTCTAGATTATACCTACGAGCAGTACTTC. Its translation is CASQPLDYTYEQYF. The rearrangement links TRBV7-9 to TRBJ2-7, with D uncertain. Per the germline V gene, CDR1 is SEHNR and CDR2 is FQNEAQ (reference sequence). This CDR3 comprises 14 residues. Trimming cost V 8 bases and J 2 bases, with 16 bases left between them.

This clonotype appeared many times. The CDR3 is CSASSWEGPTDTQYF. As DNA, the CDR3 is TGCAGTGCTAGTTCGTGGGAGGGCCCCACAGATACGCAGTATTTT. V usage is TRBV20-1 and J usage is TRBJ2-3, with 7 bases that match TRBD2. V lost 3 bases and J lost 2; bases outside the gene matches: 8. This CDR3 has 15 amino acids. Per the germline V gene, CDR1 is DFQATT and CDR2 is SNEGSKA (reference sequence).

This clonotype has just a few counts. This rearrangement joins TRBV30 to TRBJ1-1; 7 nucleotides line up with TRBD1. CDR1 is GTSNPN, CDR2 SVGIG, per germline (reference sequence). The CDR3 spans 14 residues. V shed 1 base, J shed 5 bases, and the junction held 7 bases outside the gene matches. The DNA of the CDR3 is TGTGCCTGGAGTGACAGGGGATTGGGGACTGAAGCTTTCTTT. Its translation: CAWSDRGLGTEAFF.

This clonotype has a count of ten or more. This chain links TRBV20-1 with TRBJ2-1; 7 nucleotides line up with TRBD2. Germline lookup yields CDR1 DFQATT and CDR2 SNEGSKA (reference sequence). Germline trimming cut 2 bases from V and 10 bases from J; bases unmatched to any gene: 14. CDR3 length: 15 amino acids. CDR3 bases: TGCAGTGCTAGAACCATGGGCGGGAGTCAGTTAGAGCAGTTCTTC. Its translation is CSARTMGGSQLEQFF.

The chain has TRBV5-5 and TRBJ2-1; the D is unclear. Trimming removed 0 bases from V and 0 bases from J, with 10 bases in between. The CDR3 runs to 16 residues. The germline V gene encodes CDR1 SGHKS and CDR2 YYEKEE (reference sequence). CDR3 DNA sequence: TGTGCCAGCAGCTTGGCCGTGTCTAGCTCCTACAATGAGCAGTTCTTC. Amino acids: CASSLAVSSSYNEQFF.

The V call is TRBV12-3 or TRBV12-4, the J call TRBJ2-3; the D gene is possibly TRBD1 (5 bases). The CDR3 consists of 15 residues. V lost 6 bases and J 0 bases, leaving 13 bases between the germline ends. Here the CDR3 reads CASSRLRGSTDTQYF. CDR3 in DNA: TGTGCCAGCAGCCGCTTAAGGGGAAGCACAGATACGCAGTATTTT.

This rearrangement joins TRBV5-1 to TRBJ2-7; 9 nucleotides match TRBD2. This CDR3 is 15 amino acids long. The V gene's germline CDR1 is SGHRS and CDR2 YFSETQ. After removal of 0 bases from V and 4 bases from J, the junction contained 5 bases not matched to a gene. CDR3 amino acids: CASSLGISGSYEQYF. Written as DNA, the CDR3 is TGCGCCAGCAGCTTGGGGATTAGCGGGAGTTACGAGCAGTACTTC. Full variable domain (remainder filled in from reference TRBV5-1 and TRBJ2-7): KAGVTQTPRYLIKTRGQQVTLSCSPISGHRSVSWYQQTPGQGLQFLFEYFSETQRNKGNFPGRFSGRQFSNSRSEMNVSTLELGDSALYLCASSLGISGSYEQYFGPGTRLTVT.

A few counts support this clonotype. J is TRBJ1-2 and V is TRBV4-3; D is ambiguous. Germline-derived CDR1 and CDR2 are LGHNA and YSLEER. Trimming took 0 bases from V and 6 from J, leaving 14 bases between them. The CDR3 runs to 15 residues. The CDR3 nucleotides are TGCGCCAGCAGCCAAGATCCCGGGAGGGCTCATGGCTACACCTTC. Translated: CASSQDPGRAHGYTF.

The sample holds a few counts of this clonotype. This rearrangement joins TRBV12-3 or TRBV12-4 to TRBJ1-1; TRBD1 is a possible D gene (5 bases). The CDR3 runs 15 residues. Trimming left V 6 bases short and J 1 base short, with 15 bases between. CDR3 nucleotides: TGTGCCAGCAGCTTTAGGGGCTTGAAGAACACTGAAGCTTTCTTT. This codes for CASSFRGLKNTEAFF.

This clonotype appeared many times. The V and J genes are TRBV10-3 and TRBJ2-1; 10 bases are shared with TRBD2. V was clipped by 8 bases and J by 5 bases; unmatched bases: 9. The CDR3 runs 15 residues. Germline CDR1 is ENHRY and CDR2 is SYGVKD. In DNA, the CDR3 is TGTGCCATCGACAAAGGGACTAGCGACCACAATGAGCAGTTCTTC. Translation gives CAIDKGTSDHNEQFF.

The rearrangement links TRBV5-1 to TRBJ1-1; possible D gene TRBD1, 6 bases. V lost 1 base and J lost 4, with 11 bases in between. The germline CDR1 and CDR2 sequences are SGHRS and YFSETQ. This CDR3 contains 14 residues. The CDR3 DNA reads TGCGCCAGCAGCTTGACAGGGCCGACCACTGAAGCTTTCTTT. Translating it yields CASSLTGPTTEAFF.

CDR3 DNA: TGCGCCAGCAGCACTAATGCCGCGGGGGGCTCCTACAATGAGCAGTTCTTC. Protein: CASSTNAAGGSYNEQFF. V and J are TRBV5-1 and TRBJ2-1; 8 bases map to TRBD2. The CDR3 totals 17 residues. The J segment lost 0 bases and the V segment lost 4 bases, leaving 9 bases of the junction unmatched. Germline loops: CDR1 SGHRS, CDR2 YFSETQ. Complete variable domain (other parts from reference TRBV5-1 and TRBJ2-1): KAGVTQTPRYLIKTRGQQVTLSCSPISGHRSVSWYQQTPGQGLQFLFEYFSETQRNKGNFPGRFSGRQFSNSRSEMNVSTLELGDSALYLCASSTNAAGGSYNEQFFGPGTRLTVL.

This clonotype was counted ten times or more. The rearrangement uses TRBV12-3 or TRBV12-4 and TRBJ2-1, with 8 bases identical to TRBD1. The V gene end was trimmed by 5 bases and the J gene end by 2 bases; junction bases not matched to a gene: 2. This CDR3 region has 14 residues. The CDR3 is CASSTQGAYNEQFF. The CDR3 DNA reads as TGTGCCAGCAGTACACAGGGGGCCTACAATGAGCAGTTCTTC.